These 12 T cell receptor beta chains originate from one sample sequenced in a study of cytomegalovirus exposure and HLA in healthy donors. The PCR employed 60 Vbeta primers together with 13 Jbeta primers. The data were produced by immunoSEQ multiplex PCR, yet TCRdb's version contains in-frame clones alone and is incomplete. Of about 140,000 clones in the sample, 76% were seen once. Sequencing was performed on PBMCs. These receptors were obtained from a man between 18 and 35 years old in good health and CMV-seronegative.

V is TRBV25-1 and J is TRBJ1-2; D gene unclear. Germline loops: CDR1 MGHDK, CDR2 SYGVNS. CDR3 length equals 14 residues. With 5 bases removed from V and 8 bases from J, the gap between germline ends came to 18 bases. As DNA, the CDR3 is TGTGCCAGCAGTAAACTCGGTGGAGGATACGGCTACACCTTC. Amino acid sequence: CASSKLGGGYGYTF.

In this sample, this clone turned up once. The CDR3 loop reads CASSPGITGGFMNTEAFF. The CDR3 region has the DNA TGTGCCAGCTCACCCGGCATCACAGGGGGCTTCATGAACACTGAAGCTTTCTTT. V usage is TRBV18 and J usage is TRBJ1-1, with 9 bases aligning to TRBD1. J was trimmed by 0 bases and V by 3 bases; bases with no gene match: 11. The germline V gene has CDR1 KGHSH and CDR2 LQKENI. This CDR3 comprises 18 residues.

For this clone: A junction boundary mismatches the germline segment, possibly from a read error. The CDR3 loop reads CASSELESSVTLNF. CDR3 coding DNA: TGTGCCAGCAGTGAACTAGAGTCGTCCGTTACCCTTAATTTT. The rearrangement uses TRBV6-1 and TRBJ1-5; D gene unclear. This CDR3 comprises 14 residues. The germline CDR1 and CDR2 sequences are MNHNS and SASEGT.

The chain carries TRBV7-8 and TRBJ2-7; D possibly corresponds to TRBD1 (6 bases). The CDR3 totals 15 residues. Germline CDR1 reads SGHVS; CDR2 reads FQNEAQ. V was clipped by 1 base and J by 2 bases, with 12 bases between them. The CDR3 coding sequence is TGTGCCAGCAGCTTAGGTGCAGGGGCAACCTACGAGCAGTACTTC. The encoded protein is CASSLGAGATYEQYF.

This chain connects TRBV5-1 to TRBJ2-3; TRBD1 matches at 7 bases. Germline values: CDR1 SGHRS, CDR2 YFSETQ. The CDR3 is made up of 15 amino acids. The V and J ends lost 4 bases and 2 bases, in that order; junction bases with no gene match: 7. In nucleotides, the CDR3 is TGCGCCAGCAGCCGTTCCGGGACAGACACAGATACGCAGTATTTT. This translates into CASSRSGTDTDTQYF. Using reference TRBV5-1 and TRBJ2-3 for the parts outside the CDR3, the full variable domain is KAGVTQTPRYLIKTRGQQVTLSCSPISGHRSVSWYQQTPGQGLQFLFEYFSETQRNKGNFPGRFSGRQFSNSRSEMNVSTLELGDSALYLCASSRSGTDTDTQYFGPGTRLTVL.

This clone was seen just once. The chain links TRBV2 to TRBJ2-2; 10 nucleotides agree with TRBD1. This CDR3 spans 14 amino acids. Germline CDR1 is SNHLY and CDR2 is FYNNEI. J gave up 5 bases and V 10 bases, and 7 bases lay outside the gene matches. The CDR3 bases are TGTGCCACCGGGACAGGGGCTGGGACCGGGGAGCTGTTTTTT. It codes for CATGTGAGTGELFF.

The chain uses TRBV11-2 and TRBJ2-3, with 8 bases aligning to TRBD1. Germline lookup yields CDR1 SGHAT and CDR2 FQNNGV. The ends lost 4 bases at V and 3 bases at J; junction bases unmatched: 6. This CDR3 is 15 amino acids long. The CDR3 protein is CASSYWTGRTDTQYF. The CDR3, as DNA: TGTGCCAGCAGCTACTGGACAGGGAGGACAGATACGCAGTATTTT.

This chain joins TRBV28 and TRBJ1-2; 9 bases agree with TRBD1. CDR3 length: 15 amino acids. V gave up 6 bases and J gave up 5 bases; unmatched junction bases: 10. The germline V gene has CDR1 MDHEN and CDR2 SYDVKM. The CDR3 DNA reads as TGTGCCAGCAGAACAAAACAGGGGGCGTTTTATGGCTACACCTTC. This sequence encodes CASRTKQGAFYGYTF.

V gene TRBV19 combines with J gene TRBJ1-4; 11 positions match TRBD1. The germline V gene encodes CDR1 LNHDA and CDR2 SQIVND (reference sequence). The V segment lost 3 bases and the J segment 7 bases; nucleotides outside the gene matches: 4. CDR3 size: 15 residues. CDR3 coding DNA: TGTGCCAGTAGTATCGGACAGGGGGCTACTGAAAAACTGTTTTTT. Its translation: CASSIGQGATEKLFF. The full variable domain, rest sourced from reference TRBV19 and TRBJ1-4, is DGGITQSPKYLFRKEGQNVTLSCEQNLNHDAMYWYRQDPGQGLRLIYYSQIVNDFQKGDIAEGYSVSREKKESFPLTVTSAQKNPTAFYLCASSIGQGATEKLFFGSGTQLSVL.

This clone showed up just once. This chain uses TRBV19 with TRBJ2-7, with 9 nucleotides matching TRBD1. CDR1 is LNHDA, CDR2 SQIVND, per germline (reference sequence). The CDR3 is 14 residues long. The ends lost 6 bases at V and 6 bases at J; junction bases unmatched: 9. The CDR3 is CASRSGTGYGEQYF. The CDR3, as DNA: TGTGCCAGTAGATCCGGGACAGGGTATGGCGAGCAGTACTTC.

The chain recombines TRBV7-2 with TRBJ2-7, with TRBD2 as a possible D gene (5 bases). This CDR3 is built from 14 residues. The germline gives CDR1 SGHTA, CDR2 FQGNSA. Between the trimmed V and J ends, which lost 6 bases and 2 bases, there was a span of 14 bases. DNA of the CDR3: TGTGCCAGCAGTTACCCAACGGGAACCTACGAGCAGTACTTC. It encodes CASSYPTGTYEQYF.

The V and J genes are TRBV28 and TRBJ2-3, with D perhaps TRBD1 (5 bases). Trimming took 5 bases from V and 6 from J, leaving 12 bases between them. This CDR3 is 13 amino acids long. Per germline, CDR1 MDHEN and CDR2 SYDVKM. The CDR3 region is CASSVREWDTQYF. The CDR3 bases are TGTGCCAGCAGTGTCAGGGAATGGGATACGCAGTATTTT.